This TCR beta chain was sequenced in a study of T cells in Graves' hyperthyroidism and ophthalmopathy. There were TCR beta CDR3 regions amplified from RNA transcripts. During a first-round RT-PCR of the TCR CDR3, the HTBI primer set was used. MiXCR, applied by TCRdb to the multiplex PCR reads, yields one record per CDR3 protein. The table records 340,000 or so distinct CDR3 sequences, roughly a fifth of them present only once. General study findings and limits: Model output signaled ophthalmopathy a median roughly six months ahead of onset.

This clonotype was counted at least ten times. What it binds is not known. This sequence was found in a woman aged 50 to 60 with Graves' hyperthyroidism. Material for sequencing was blood.

CDR3 coding DNA: TGTGCCAGCAGCCCGTTGGACAGGACCTACGAGCAGTACTTC. Protein: CASSPLDRTYEQYF. The chain has TRBV7-6 and TRBJ2-7, with 7 bases that match TRBD1. Germline lookup yields CDR1 SGHVS and CDR2 FNYEAQ. This CDR3 contains 14 residues. With V trimmed by 5 bases and J by 2 bases, 6 bases remained unmatched.